The next 27 T cell receptor beta chains were all read from a single sample in a study of blood T cell repertoires in COVID-19. The table came from immunoSEQ multiplex PCR; TCRdb's copy has only in-frame clones and leaves some out. The sample lists approximately 10,000 clones; roughly 85% were seen once. The source material was peripheral blood. These receptors were obtained from a human donor in a cohort sampled during active COVID-19.

The V call is TRBV5-1, the J call TRBJ1-5; a possible D gene is TRBD1 (6 bases). Trimming pared 2 bases from V and 2 bases from J, leaving 8 bases between. The germline CDR1 and CDR2 sequences are SGHRS and YFSETQ. The CDR3 has 14 amino acids. CDR3 sequence (DNA): TGCGCCAGCAGCTTCAGGGGTGGCAATCAGCCCCAGCATTTT. The encoded protein is CASSFRGGNQPQHF.

This clone was observed a handful of times. The rearrangement uses TRBV6-5 and TRBJ1-2, with D perhaps TRBD1 (6 bases). The CDR3 loop spans 12 amino acids. Germline V gene sequence: CDR1 MNHEY, CDR2 SVGAGI. V shed 7 bases and J shed 6 bases, with 12 bases lying between them. CDR3 nucleotides: TGTGCCAGCACCGGACAGACAGATGGCTACACCTTC. The encoded protein is CASTGQTDGYTF.

V gene TRBV27 combines with J gene TRBJ1-2; a possible D gene is TRBD1 (6 bases). CDR1 is MNHEY, CDR2 SMNVEV, per germline (reference sequence). The CDR3 is made up of 13 amino acids. V was trimmed by 4 bases and J by 7 bases, leaving 13 bases between them. CDR3 amino acids: CASSSTQGIGYTF. The CDR3 bases are TGTGCCAGCAGTTCAACACAGGGAATTGGCTACACCTTC.

J is TRBJ2-3 and V is TRBV27; 12 bases map to TRBD2. CDR3 size: 15 residues. Per germline, CDR1 MNHEY and CDR2 SMNVEV (reference sequence). J was trimmed by 4 bases and V by 2 bases; bases with no gene match: 1. The CDR3 reads CASSLPSGGADTQYF. The CDR3 bases are TGTGCCAGCAGTTTACCTAGCGGGGGGGCAGATACGCAGTATTTT.

The gene calls are TRBV7-6 and TRBJ2-1; 8 nucleotides line up with TRBD1. The CDR3 runs to 15 residues. Germline V gene lookup returns CDR1 SGHVS and CDR2 FNYEAQ. The J segment lost 4 bases and the V segment lost 1 base, leaving 3 bases of the junction unmatched. The CDR3 sequence is CASSLEQGVYNEQFF. Written as DNA, the CDR3 is TGTGCCAGCAGCTTAGAACAGGGGGTTTACAATGAGCAGTTCTTC.

The table lists this clone with a few counts. The chain couples TRBV2 to TRBJ1-4, with D perhaps TRBD1 (6 bases). The CDR3 totals 15 residues. Trimming shortened V by 6 bases and J by 13 bases, and 24 bases separated the two germline ends. The germline V gene encodes CDR1 SNHLY and CDR2 FYNNEI. The CDR3 sequence: CASRRGEGRDRRLFF. CDR3 DNA sequence: TGTGCCAGCAGGAGGGGGGAGGGCAGGGACCGCCGACTGTTTTTT.

For the CDR3, the DNA is TGTGCCAGCGGGGGGGAGAATAATTCACCCCTCCACTTT. Protein product: CASGGENNSPLHF. This chain joins TRBV2 and TRBJ1-6; possibly TRBD1 for D (5 bases). The V and J ends lost 8 bases and 5 bases respectively, with 10 bases between them. Germline V gives CDR1 SNHLY, CDR2 FYNNEI. The CDR3 is made up of 13 amino acids.

The DNA of the CDR3 is TGCGCCAGCAGCCTAGGGGCTCGTTTCGTCCAAGAGACCCAGTACTTC. This sequence encodes CASSLGARFVQETQYF. The V and J genes are TRBV5-1 and TRBJ2-5, with a tentative D call TRBD1 (5 bases). The CDR3 is 16 amino acids. The V end lost 4 bases, the J end lost 1 base, and 17 bases lay between the germline ends. CDR1 and CDR2 (germline): SGHRS, YFSETQ.

In its sample, this clone was seen once. This chain joins TRBV15 and TRBJ2-2; 8 bases fit TRBD1. J lost 0 bases, V lost 11 bases, and 2 bases had no gene match. The CDR3 has 13 amino acids. Per the germline V gene, CDR1 is LNHNV and CDR2 is YYDKDF (reference sequence). This CDR3 is CAAGQANTGELFF. CDR3 nucleotides: TGTGCCGCGGGACAGGCGAACACCGGGGAGCTGTTTTTT.

V usage is TRBV6-6 and J usage is TRBJ2-7; D not certain. The CDR3 is 12 residues long. The germline gives CDR1 MNHNY, CDR2 SVGAGI (reference sequence). Trimming took 6 bases from V and 6 from J, leaving 12 bases between them. The CDR3 DNA sequence: TGTGCCAGCAGCCCCTACGCGGCCGAGCAGTACTTC. It codes for CASSPYAAEQYF.

V is TRBV21-1 and J is TRBJ2-2; the table names TRBD1, a call not compared with the DNA. TRBV21-1 is marked as a pseudogene. The CDR3 covers 15 residues. DNA for the CDR3: TGTGCCAGCAGAGGGACAGGAATGAACACCGGGGAGCTGTTTTTT. Translation gives CASRGTGMNTGELFF.

The gene calls are TRBV6-5 and TRBJ2-1; 8 bases match TRBD1. The J segment lost 4 bases and the V segment lost 7 bases, leaving 6 bases of the junction unmatched. Germline V gene sequence: CDR1 MNHEY, CDR2 SVGAGI. CDR3 length equals 14 residues. CDR3 sequence reads: CASKWTGLYNEQFF. For the CDR3, the DNA is TGTGCCAGCAAGTGGACAGGGTTGTACAATGAGCAGTTCTTC.

This chain joins TRBV6-2 or TRBV6-3 and TRBJ2-2; TRBD2 matches at 7 bases. Germline V gene data show CDR1 as MNHEY and CDR2 as SVGEGT. V shed 0 bases, J shed 4 bases, and the junction held 8 bases outside the gene matches. This CDR3 region has 17 residues. CDR3 in amino acids: CASSYSLAELLTGELFF. In DNA form, the CDR3 reads TGTGCCAGCAGTTACTCGCTAGCGGAGCTACTCACCGGGGAGCTGTTTTTT.

V usage is TRBV18 and J usage is TRBJ2-1, with unresolved D. Trimming took 2 bases from V and 10 from J, leaving 21 bases between them. CDR1 KGHSH and CDR2 LQKENI come from the germline V gene. The CDR3 spans 16 residues. The CDR3 here is CASSPAPPGPLQEQFF. The CDR3 nucleotides are TGTGCCAGCTCACCAGCCCCGCCGGGTCCCCTCCAGGAGCAGTTCTTC.

This clone has only one observation. The CDR3 bases are TGTGCCAGCAGCTTGGGATCGGGAGCGCGGGAAAAACTGTTTTTT. Translating it yields CASSLGSGAREKLFF. V gene TRBV5-6 combines with J gene TRBJ1-4; D is uncertain. Between the trimmed V and J ends, which lost 0 bases and 8 bases, there was a span of 14 bases. The CDR3 runs 15 residues. Per germline, CDR1 SGHDT and CDR2 YYEEEE.

The V call is TRBV9, the J call TRBJ2-1; perhaps TRBD1 as D (6 bases). Germline V gene lookup returns CDR1 SGDLS and CDR2 YYNGEE. The CDR3 covers 15 residues. Trimming left V 4 bases short and J 3 bases short, with 14 bases between. CDR3 nucleotides: TGTGCCAGCAGCCTGGGGGCAGGATTCTACAATGAGCAGTTCTTC. This codes for CASSLGAGFYNEQFF. The complete variable domain, with remaining parts taken from reference TRBV9 and TRBJ2-1, reads DSGVTQTPKHLITATGQRVTLRCSPRSGDLSVYWYQQSLDQGLQFLIQYYNGEERAKGNILERFSAQQFPDLHSELNLSSLELGDSALYFCASSLGAGFYNEQFFGPGTRLTVL.

The V gene is TRBV5-1, the J gene TRBJ2-5; 8 bases are a match to TRBD1. Germline V gene data show CDR1 as SGHRS and CDR2 as YFSETQ. The CDR3 runs 16 residues. J lost 6 bases, V lost 4 bases, and 14 bases had no gene match. CDR3 sequence reads: CASSEPDRDNLKTQYF. CDR3 in DNA: TGCGCCAGCAGCGAGCCGGACAGGGATAACCTCAAGACCCAGTACTTC. Using reference TRBV5-1 and TRBJ2-5 for the parts outside the CDR3, the full variable domain is KAGVTQTPRYLIKTRGQQVTLSCSPISGHRSVSWYQQTPGQGLQFLFEYFSETQRNKGNFPGRFSGRQFSNSRSEMNVSTLELGDSALYLCASSEPDRDNLKTQYFGPGTRLLVL.

Concerning this clone: Other DNA sequences in this sample translate to the same CDR3. The V and J genes are TRBV9 and TRBJ1-5; 10 positions match TRBD1. The CDR3 is made up of 15 amino acids. CDR1 and CDR2 (germline): SGDLS, YYNGEE. Trimming at V came to 2 bases and at J to 2 bases, leaving 1 base not matched to a gene. The CDR3 spells CASSVGTGGNQPQHF. CDR3 sequence (DNA): TGTGCCAGCAGCGTGGGGACAGGGGGCAATCAGCCCCAGCATTTT.

The chain uses TRBV25-1 and TRBJ2-7; maybe TRBD1 (5 bases). Germline assignment: CDR1 MGHDK and CDR2 SYGVNS. The CDR3 spans 14 residues. V lost 3 bases to trimming and J lost 2 bases, with 11 bases between them. This CDR3 is CASSDNKGTYEQYF. In DNA, the CDR3 is TGTGCCAGCAGTGACAATAAGGGGACCTACGAGCAGTACTTC.

The CDR3 region has the DNA TGTGCCAGCAGCTTGAGGGGACTGTCCTACGAGCAGTACTTC. It translates to CASSLRGLSYEQYF. The genes are TRBV5-6 and TRBJ2-7; possibly TRBD2 for D (6 bases). Per germline, CDR1 SGHDT and CDR2 YYEEEE. The germline V and J ends were trimmed by 1 base and 1 base, with 9 bases remaining between them. The CDR3 has 14 amino acids.

This clone turned up a few times. The gene calls are TRBV28 and TRBJ2-5; 10 positions agree with TRBD2. The CDR3 contains 14 residues. The germline CDR1 and CDR2 sequences are MDHEN and SYDVKM. The V and J ends lost 8 bases and 5 bases, in that order; junction bases with no gene match: 8. The CDR3 protein is CASLLAGAGETQYF. CDR3 nucleotides: TGTGCCAGCCTCCTAGCGGGAGCGGGGGAGACCCAGTACTTC.

This chain uses TRBV15 with TRBJ2-4; no definite D call. CDR3 length: 15 amino acids. Trimming pared 0 bases from V and 0 bases from J, leaving 6 bases between. Germline V gives CDR1 LNHNV, CDR2 YYDKDF (reference sequence). The CDR3 reads CATSRDPLAKNIQYF. CDR3 nucleotides: TGTGCCACCAGCAGAGATCCCCTAGCCAAAAACATTCAGTACTTC.

The genes are TRBV27 and TRBJ2-1; 14 bases are shared with TRBD2. The CDR3 totals 15 residues. From germline, CDR1 is MNHEY and CDR2 SMNVEV (reference sequence). Trimming took 6 bases from V and 5 from J; bases not matched to a gene: 3. CDR3 residues: CASSLGLAGDNEQFF. The CDR3 DNA reads TGTGCCAGCAGCCTGGGACTAGCGGGAGACAATGAGCAGTTCTTC.

CDR3 sequence (DNA): TGTGCCAGCATGATACAGGGAGGGGGACGTGGCTACACCTTC. This translates into CASMIQGGGRGYTF. The chain is built from TRBV28 and TRBJ1-2, with a weak D call TRBD1 (6 bases). The CDR3 covers 14 residues. Per germline, CDR1 MDHEN and CDR2 SYDVKM. Trimming took off 7 bases at V and 7 bases at J, with 19 bases between the two ends.

The chain carries TRBV29-1 and TRBJ2-2; tentative D call: TRBD2 (5 bases). CDR1 and CDR2 (germline): SQVTM, ANQGSEA. V was shortened by 4 bases and J by 0 bases, with 6 bases between the two germline ends. The CDR3 is 13 amino acids. In nucleotides, the CDR3 is TGCAGCGTTGGTAGCGCGAACACCGGGGAGCTGTTTTTT. Residues: CSVGSANTGELFF.

The J gene is TRBJ2-7, the V gene TRBV7-9; 7 bases are a match to TRBD1. CDR3 size: 12 residues. Trimming at V came to 11 bases and at J to 3 bases, leaving 7 bases not matched to a gene. Per the germline V gene, CDR1 is SEHNR and CDR2 is FQNEAQ (reference sequence). The CDR3 coding sequence is TGTGCCGGGGGACAGTCAGGCTACGAGCAGTACTTC. Protein product: CAGGQSGYEQYF.

The chain uses TRBV2 and TRBJ2-7; TRBD1 might be the D (6 bases). The V and J ends lost 0 bases and 2 bases respectively, with 8 bases between them. The CDR3 has 14 residues. Germline V gene data show CDR1 as SNHLY and CDR2 as FYNNEI. The CDR3 region is CASSEAGAAYEQYF. The CDR3 DNA reads TGTGCCAGCAGTGAAGCGGGGGCAGCCTACGAGCAGTACTTC.